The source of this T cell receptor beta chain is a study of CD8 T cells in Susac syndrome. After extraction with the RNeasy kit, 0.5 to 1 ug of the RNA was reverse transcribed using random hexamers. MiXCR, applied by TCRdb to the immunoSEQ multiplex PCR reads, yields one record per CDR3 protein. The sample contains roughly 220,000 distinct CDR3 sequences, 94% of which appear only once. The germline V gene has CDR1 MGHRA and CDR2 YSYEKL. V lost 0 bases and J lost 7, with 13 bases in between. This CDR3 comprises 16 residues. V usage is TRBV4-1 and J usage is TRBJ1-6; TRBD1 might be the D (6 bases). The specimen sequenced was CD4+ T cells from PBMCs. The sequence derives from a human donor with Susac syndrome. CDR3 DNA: TGCGCCAGCAGCCAAGATCTCCGGACAGTAAATTCACCCCTCCACTTT. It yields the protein CASSQDLRTVNSPLHF.